The 13 T cell receptor beta chains below were found in one sample sequenced in a study of PD-L1 blockade in urothelial cancer. Indicated time point: pretreatment peripheral blood. Sequenced by immunoSEQ multiplex PCR; TCRdb stores in-frame clones only, minus some. The table lists 90,000 to 100,000 clones, 90% of them singletons, with under 2% in the top ten. The material sequenced was PBMCs, taken around atezolizumab (anti-PD-L1) treatment. The receptors shown here come from a man aged 60 to 69 with urothelial cancer.

This clone occurred once. The rearrangement joins TRBV4-2 to TRBJ1-2; D call uncertain. The germline gives CDR1 LGHNA, CDR2 YNFKEQ. Trimming removed 0 bases at V and 1 base at J, with 12 bases between. This CDR3 has 16 amino acids. The CDR3 DNA reads TGTGCCAGCAGCCAAGATAGCATGCGATTTAACTATGGCTACACCTTC. It specifies CASSQDSMRFNYGYTF.

V usage is TRBV5-1 and J usage is TRBJ1-3; no reliable D call. This CDR3 spans 15 amino acids. The V end lost 2 bases, the J end lost 3 bases, and 12 bases lay between the germline ends. Germline lookup yields CDR1 SGHRS and CDR2 YFSETQ. CDR3 sequence reads: CASSFGSGNGNTIYF. CDR3 DNA: TGCGCCAGCAGCTTTGGGTCCGGGAATGGAAACACCATATATTTT.

The chain recombines TRBV9 with TRBJ2-1; TRBD1 agrees at 8 bases. Germline V gives CDR1 SGDLS, CDR2 YYNGEE. This CDR3 has 14 amino acids. Losses at the gene ends were 3 bases for V and 12 bases for J; bases not matched to a gene: 11. CDR3 nucleotides: TGTGCCAGCAGCGCGACAGGGGCGCCTCGGGGGCAGTTCTTC. Amino acid sequence: CASSATGAPRGQFF.

This clone was counted only a few times. V usage is TRBV7-2 and J usage is TRBJ2-5, with 9 positions matching TRBD2. The trim removed 5 bases at V and 0 bases at J, leaving 7 bases unmatched. CDR1 and CDR2 (germline): SGHTA, FQGNSA. The CDR3 consists of 16 residues. The CDR3 DNA sequence: TGTGCCAGCAGCAAAGCGGGAGGCCTGTACCAAGAGACCCAGTACTTC. Encoded protein: CASSKAGGLYQETQYF.

This rearrangement joins TRBV5-6 to TRBJ2-3, with D possibly being TRBD1 (6 bases). The V and J ends lost 4 bases and 2 bases respectively, with 14 bases between them. The CDR3 consists of 15 residues. The germline V gene has CDR1 SGHDT and CDR2 YYEEEE. CDR3: CASSTKTGNTDTQYF. CDR3 nucleotide sequence: TGTGCCAGCAGCACAAAAACAGGGAACACAGATACGCAGTATTTT.

This clone was seen a few times. The V and J genes are TRBV27 and TRBJ1-6; D is undetermined. The germline gives CDR1 MNHEY, CDR2 SMNVEV (reference sequence). CDR3 length: 13 residues. Trimming removed 5 bases from V and 7 bases from J, with 9 bases in between. Here the CDR3 reads CASSPRRNSPLHF. CDR3 bases: TGTGCCAGCAGTCCGAGGAGGAATTCACCCCTCCACTTT.

The chain recombines TRBV7-9 with TRBJ1-1, with D hard to call. There are 13 residues in the CDR3. Germline-derived CDR1 and CDR2 are SEHNR and FQNEAQ (reference sequence). V lost 7 bases and J lost 3, with 12 bases in between. The CDR3 loop reads CASTVSVDTEAFF. CDR3 sequence (DNA): TGTGCCAGCACTGTAAGCGTCGACACTGAAGCTTTCTTT.

The chain is built from TRBV7-8 and TRBJ2-5, with a weak D call TRBD1 (5 bases). The CDR3 is 13 residues long. Trimming stripped 5 bases from V and 5 bases from J, with 12 bases between. CDR1 SGHVS and CDR2 FQNEAQ come from the germline V gene. CDR3 in amino acids: CASSPGLRETQYF. CDR3 in DNA: TGTGCCAGCAGCCCAGGGTTGAGGGAGACCCAGTACTTC.

This chain joins TRBV7-3 and TRBJ2-3, with TRBD2 identical over 9 bases. Losses at the gene ends were 4 bases for V and 6 bases for J; bases not matched to a gene: 5. CDR3 length equals 14 residues. The germline gives CDR1 SGHTA, CDR2 FQGTGA. The CDR3 DNA sequence: TGTGCCAGCAGCTCCACGGGACTAGCTGATACGCAGTATTTT. Translated, it gives CASSSTGLADTQYF.

CDR3 DNA sequence: TGTGCCAGCAGTTGGAGACAGGGAGCTGAAGCTTTCTTT. Its protein product is CASSWRQGAEAFF. The rearrangement joins TRBV27 to TRBJ1-1, with 7 bases that match TRBD1. This CDR3 has 13 amino acids. J was trimmed by 6 bases and V by 4 bases; bases with no gene match: 5. Germline CDR1 MNHEY, CDR2 SMNVEV (reference sequence).

The genes are TRBV28 and TRBJ2-1, with 15 bases fitting TRBD2. CDR3 length: 17 residues. Germline V CDR1 and CDR2: MDHEN, SYDVKM. Unmatched junction bases numbered 12, after V lost 6 bases and J lost 9 bases. The CDR3 protein is CASSSLAGTSGRSEQFF. CDR3 sequence (DNA): TGTGCCAGCAGCTCCTTAGCAGGGACTAGCGGGAGGAGTGAGCAGTTCTTC.

The rearrangement links TRBV30 to TRBJ2-5; 8 bases align to TRBD2. CDR1 is GTSNPN and CDR2 is SVGIG in the germline V gene (reference sequence). This CDR3 is 14 amino acids long. V lost 4 bases, J lost 2 bases, and 6 bases stayed unmatched. CDR3 protein: CAWIRAGVQETQYF. DNA for the CDR3: TGTGCCTGGATTAGAGCGGGGGTTCAAGAGACCCAGTACTTC. The entire variable domain, with the rest obtained from reference TRBV30 and TRBJ2-5, is as follows: SQTIHQWPATLVQPVGSPLSLECTVEGTSNPNLYWYRQAAGRGLQLLFYSVGIGQISSEVPQNLSASRPQDRQFILSSKKLLLSDSGFYLCAWIRAGVQETQYFGPGTRLLVL.

The chain has TRBV7-3 and TRBJ2-3; 13 nucleotides agree with TRBD2. This CDR3 is built from 16 residues. V shed 5 bases, J shed 3 bases, and the junction held 5 bases outside the gene matches. The V gene's germline CDR1 is SGHTA and CDR2 FQGTGA. The CDR3 here is CASSARLAGGTDTQYF. Written as DNA, the CDR3 is TGTGCCAGCAGCGCCCGACTAGCGGGGGGTACAGATACGCAGTATTTT.